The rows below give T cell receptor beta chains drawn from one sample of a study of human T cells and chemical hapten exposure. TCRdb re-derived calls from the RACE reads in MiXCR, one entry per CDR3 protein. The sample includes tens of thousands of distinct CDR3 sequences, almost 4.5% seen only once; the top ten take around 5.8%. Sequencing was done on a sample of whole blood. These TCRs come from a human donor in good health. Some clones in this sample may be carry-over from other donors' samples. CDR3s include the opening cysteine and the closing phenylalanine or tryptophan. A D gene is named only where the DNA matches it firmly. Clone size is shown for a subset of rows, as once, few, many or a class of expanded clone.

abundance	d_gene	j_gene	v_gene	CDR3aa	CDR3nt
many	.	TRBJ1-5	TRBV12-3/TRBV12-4	CASRPRWQGGQPQHF	TGTGCCAGCAGACCCCGGTGGCAGGGCGGACAGCCCCAGCATTTT
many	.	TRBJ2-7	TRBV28	CASSFGNYEQYF	TGTGCCAGCAGTTTCGGGAACTACGAGCAGTACTTC
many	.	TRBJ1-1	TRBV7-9	CASSSTLWSMNTEAFF	TGTGCCAGCAGCTCGACGCTCTGGAGCATGAACACTGAAGCTTTCTTT
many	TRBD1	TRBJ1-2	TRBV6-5	CASRGTGGIYGYTF	TGTGCCAGCAGAGGCACAGGGGGCATCTATGGCTACACCTTC
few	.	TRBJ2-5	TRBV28	CASSFWGHQQETQYF	TGTGCCAGCAGTTTTTGGGGACACCAGCAAGAGACCCAGTACTTC
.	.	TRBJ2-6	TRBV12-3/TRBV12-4	CASTSNGGSGANVLTF	TGTGCCAGCACCAGTAATGGGGGATCTGGGGCCAACGTCCTGACTTTC
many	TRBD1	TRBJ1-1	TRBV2	CASRAGQALNTEAFF	TGTGCCAGCAGGGCGGGACAGGCCCTGAACACTGAAGCTTTCTTT
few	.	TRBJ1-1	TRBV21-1	CASSSPRGPTREAFF	TGTGCCAGCAGCTCCCCCAGGGGCCCAACTCGTGAAGCTTTCTTT
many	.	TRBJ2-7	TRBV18	CASSPDFLSYEQYF	TGTGCCAGCTCACCCGACTTCCTCTCCTACGAGCAGTACTTC
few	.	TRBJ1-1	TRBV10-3	CAISEYPGSNTEAFF	TGTGCCATCAGTGAGTATCCAGGCTCGAACACTGAAGCTTTCTTT
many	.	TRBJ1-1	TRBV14	CASSQGVRHTEAFF	TGTGCCAGCAGCCAAGGGGTAAGGCACACTGAAGCTTTCTTT
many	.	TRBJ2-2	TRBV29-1	CSVEVGRQGWTGELFF	TGCAGCGTTGAAGTCGGGAGACAGGGTTGGACCGGGGAGCTGTTTTTT
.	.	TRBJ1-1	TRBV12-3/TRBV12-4	CDSSLTASMNTEAFF	TGTGACAGCAGTTTAACGGCCTCCATGAACACTGAAGCTTTCTTT
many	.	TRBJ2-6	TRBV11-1	CASSPGTPISGANVLTF	TGTGCCAGCAGCCCCGGGACACCCATCTCTGGGGCCAACGTCCTGACTTTC
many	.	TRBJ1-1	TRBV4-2	CASSHAGRGNTEAFF	TGTGCCAGCAGCCATGCGGGACGGGGAAACACTGAAGCTTTCTTT
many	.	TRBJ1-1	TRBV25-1	CASSSQGPSIPNTEAFF	TGTGCCAGCAGTTCCCAGGGGCCGTCTATTCCGAACACTGAAGCTTTCTTT
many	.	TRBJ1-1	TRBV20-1	CSATFRANTEAFF	TGCAGTGCTACCTTCAGGGCGAACACTGAAGCTTTCTTT
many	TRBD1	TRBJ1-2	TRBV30	CASRQGEDYGYTF	TGTGCCAGTAGACAGGGAGAAGACTATGGCTACACCTTC
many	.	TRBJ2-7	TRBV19	CASSIDLVAARGEQYF	TGTGCCAGTAGTATAGATCTGGTGGCAGCCCGCGGCGAGCAGTACTTC
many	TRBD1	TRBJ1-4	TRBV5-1	CASSTGTGIEKLFF	TGCGCCAGCAGCACCGGGACAGGGATTGAAAAACTGTTTTTT
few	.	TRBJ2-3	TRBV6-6	CASKTGTYTDTQYF	TGTGCCAGCAAGACCGGGACATACACAGATACGCAGTATTTT
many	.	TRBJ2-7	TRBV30	CASSRGDLYEQYF	TGTGCCTCCTCCCGAGGGGACTTATACGAGCAGTACTTC
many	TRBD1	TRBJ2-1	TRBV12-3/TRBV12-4	CASSQPTGGPYNEQFF	TGTGCCAGCAGCCAACCGACAGGGGGTCCCTACAATGAGCAGTTCTTC
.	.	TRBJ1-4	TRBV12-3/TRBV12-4	CASSRRDVLELFF	TGTGCCAGCAGTCGCCGGGACGTCCTGGAACTGTTTTTT
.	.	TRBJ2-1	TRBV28	CASSPLGSYNEQFF	TGTGCCAGCAGCCCCTTGGGCTCCTACAATGAGCAGTTCTTC
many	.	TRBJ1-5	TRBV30	CAWSTGPRQPQHF	TGTGCCTGGAGCACAGGGCCTCGGCAGCCCCAGCATTTT
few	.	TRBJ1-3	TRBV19	CASSITTSGNTIYF	TGTGCCAGTAGTATTACAACCTCTGGAAACACCATATATTTT
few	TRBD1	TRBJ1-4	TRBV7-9	CASSPGTGPGYEKLFF	TGTGCCAGCAGCCCCGGGACAGGCCCTGGGTATGAAAAACTGTTTTTT
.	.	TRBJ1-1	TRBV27	CASGPLAGAGEAFF	TGTGCCAGCGGCCCCCTAGCGGGGGCTGGGGAAGCTTTCTTT
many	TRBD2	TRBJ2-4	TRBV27	CASSHQGVAGGHIQYF	TGTGCCAGCAGCCACCAGGGAGTAGCGGGAGGTCACATTCAGTACTTC
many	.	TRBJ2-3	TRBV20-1	CSARGGRGFTDTQYF	TGCAGTGCTAGAGGGGGACGGGGATTCACAGATACGCAGTATTTT
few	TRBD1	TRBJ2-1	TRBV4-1	CASRQWTGVASYNEQFF	TGCGCCAGCAGGCAATGGACAGGGGTCGCGTCCTACAATGAGCAGTTCTTC
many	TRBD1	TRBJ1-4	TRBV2	CASSRDRGFEKLFF	TGTGCCAGCAGTCGAGACAGGGGTTTCGAAAAACTGTTTTTT
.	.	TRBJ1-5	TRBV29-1	CSVGHFNQPQHF	TGCAGCGTGGGGCACTTCAATCAGCCCCAGCATTTT
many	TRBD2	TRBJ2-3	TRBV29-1	CSVRGLAGKTDTQYF	TGCAGCGTTCGAGGACTAGCGGGGAAGACAGATACGCAGTATTTT
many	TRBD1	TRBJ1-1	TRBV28	CASSSPTGTGTEAFF	TGTGCCAGCAGTTCCCCGACAGGGACGGGAACTGAAGCTTTCTTT
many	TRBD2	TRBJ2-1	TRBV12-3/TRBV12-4	CASSLEGLAGGSVNEQFF	TGTGCCAGCAGTTTAGAGGGGCTAGCGGGAGGGTCTGTCAATGAGCAGTTCTTC
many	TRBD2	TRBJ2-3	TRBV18	CASSPLSGRGTDTQYF	TGTGCCAGCTCACCCCTTAGCGGGAGGGGCACAGATACGCAGTATTTT
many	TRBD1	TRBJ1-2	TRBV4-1	CASSQDYRDRANNYGYTF	TGCGCCAGCAGCCAAGATTACCGGGACAGGGCCAATAACTATGGCTACACCTTC
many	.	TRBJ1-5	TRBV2	CASSPGRLGNQPQHF	TGTGCCAGCAGCCCCGGCCGATTAGGGAATCAGCCCCAGCATTTT
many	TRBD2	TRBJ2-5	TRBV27	CASSLYGTSGRETQYF	TGTGCCAGCAGTTTATACGGGACTAGCGGCAGGGAGACCCAGTACTTC
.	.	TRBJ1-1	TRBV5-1	CASSLFLGATEAFF	TGCGCCAGCAGCTTATTCCTCGGGGCCACTGAAGCTTTCTTT
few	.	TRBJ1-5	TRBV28	CASMGTRPQHF	TGTGCCAGCATGGGGACGAGGCCCCAGCATTTT
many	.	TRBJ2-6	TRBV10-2	CASSDIYSGANVLTF	TGCGCCAGCAGCGATATCTACTCTGGGGCCAACGTCCTGACTTTC
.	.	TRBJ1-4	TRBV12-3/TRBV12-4	CASSFTPTNEKLFF	TGTGCCAGCAGTTTTACTCCAACTAATGAAAAACTGTTTTTT
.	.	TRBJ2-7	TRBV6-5	CASSYGGEQYF	TGTGCCAGCAGTTACGGAGGGGAGCAGTACTTC
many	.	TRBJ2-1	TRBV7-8	CASSLYDSSSYNEQFF	TGTGCCAGCAGCTTGTACGACAGTAGCTCCTACAATGAGCAGTTCTTC
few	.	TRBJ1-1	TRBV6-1	CASSQNLMNTEAFF	TGTGCCAGCAGTCAGAACCTAATGAACACTGAAGCTTTCTTT
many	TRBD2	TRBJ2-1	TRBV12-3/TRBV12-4	CASSFSSGNRNEQFF	TGTGCCAGCAGTTTCTCTAGCGGGAATCGGAATGAGCAGTTCTTC
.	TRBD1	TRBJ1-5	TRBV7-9	CASSPWDRGNNQPQHF	TGTGCCAGCAGCCCCTGGGACAGGGGGAACAATCAGCCCCAGCATTTT